One and the same sample provided the 10 T cell receptor beta chains below, sequenced in a study of blood T cell repertoires in COVID-19. Generated by immunoSEQ multiplex PCR, the TCRdb table keeps only in-frame clones and is missing some. The table lists around 150,000 clones, roughly four fifths of them singletons. The material sequenced was peripheral blood. The receptors originated from a human donor in a cohort sampled during active COVID-19.

This clone was seen only once. The gene calls are TRBV7-3 and TRBJ2-5; perhaps TRBD2 as D (6 bases). The V gene's germline CDR1 is SGHTA and CDR2 FQGTGA. The V gene lost 0 bases and the J gene lost 4 bases, with 12 bases spanning the gap. The CDR3 is 15 residues long. The CDR3 loop reads CASSLTGGLGETQYF. The DNA of the CDR3 is TGTGCCAGCAGCTTAACGGGGGGTCTGGGAGAGACCCAGTACTTC.

This sequence joins TRBV2 and TRBJ1-5; weak D call: TRBD1 (6 bases). Trimming took off 6 bases at V and 3 bases at J, with 15 bases between the two ends. There are 15 residues in the CDR3. In germline, CDR1 is SNHLY, CDR2 FYNNEI. CDR3 bases: TGTGCCAGCAGACAAAGGTCAGGGGACAATCAGCCCCAGCATTTT. Amino acids: CASRQRSGDNQPQHF. Full variable domain (remainder filled in from reference TRBV2 and TRBJ1-5): EPEVTQTPSHQVTQMGQEVILRCVPISNHLYFYWYRQILGQKVEFLVSFYNNEISEKSEIFDDQFSVERPDGSNFTLKIRSTKLEDSAMYFCASRQRSGDNQPQHFGDGTRLSIL.

This clone showed up many times. The chain uses TRBV6-1 and TRBJ1-6; 7 bases align to TRBD1. Germline V gene data show CDR1 as MNHNS and CDR2 as SASEGT. CDR3 length equals 18 residues. After removal of 0 bases from V and 2 bases from J, the junction contained 7 bases not matched to a gene. In DNA, the CDR3 is TGTGCCAGCAGTGAAGCATCGACAGGGTGGACCTATAATTCACCCCTCCACTTT. Translating it yields CASSEASTGWTYNSPLHF.

The J gene is TRBJ2-5, the V gene TRBV7-7; TRBD1 matches 7 bases. Germline V gene sequence: CDR1 SSHAT, CDR2 FNYEAQ (reference sequence). This CDR3 spans 13 amino acids. CDR3 nucleotide sequence: TGTGCTAGCCAACACGGGACAGAAGAGACCCAGTACTTC. Its translation is CASQHGTEETQYF.

CDR3 sequence: CASSPSGGALNEQFF. CDR3 DNA sequence: TGTGCCAGCAGTCCGAGCGGGGGGGCCCTGAATGAGCAGTTCTTC. This sequence joins TRBV9 and TRBJ2-1; 10 nucleotides align to TRBD2. Germline lookup yields CDR1 SGDLS and CDR2 YYNGEE. The CDR3 runs 15 residues. J lost 7 bases, V lost 5 bases, and 9 bases had no gene match.

J is TRBJ1-1 and V is TRBV25-1; D unresolved. Germline values: CDR1 MGHDK, CDR2 SYGVNS. The CDR3 is 15 residues long. V was trimmed by 4 bases and J by 5 bases, leaving 17 bases between them. The CDR3 DNA reads as TGTGCCAGCAGTGCTTGGACGGCGGGAAATACTGAAGCTTTCTTT. Amino acids: CASSAWTAGNTEAFF.

DNA for the CDR3: TGTGCCAGCAGCAAAGCAGGGGGCTACCTAAACACCGGGGAGCTGTTTTTT. Its translation: CASSKAGGYLNTGELFF. This sequence joins TRBV21-1 and TRBJ2-2; the table names TRBD1, a call not compared with the DNA. TRBV21-1 is a pseudogene locus. The CDR3 totals 17 residues.

The J gene is TRBJ1-3, the V gene TRBV7-9, with D perhaps matching TRBD1 (6 bases). The CDR3 has 17 amino acids. The ends were cut back, 2 bases at V and 3 bases at J, with 17 bases in the middle. CDR1 is SEHNR and CDR2 is FQNEAQ in the germline V gene (reference sequence). The CDR3 nucleotides read TGTGCCAGCAGCTTACGGGCGAGAGAGACAGGTGGAAACACCATATATTTT. Translated, it gives CASSLRARETGGNTIYF.

The chain carries TRBV18 and TRBJ1-2; D is perhaps TRBD1 (5 bases). The CDR3 is made up of 15 amino acids. CDR1 and CDR2 (germline): KGHSH, LQKENI. V shed 2 bases and J shed 8 bases, with 18 bases lying between them. CDR3 in DNA: TGTGCCAGCTCACCATCCGTAGGGGAACTAAGCGGCTACACCTTC. The encoded protein is CASSPSVGELSGYTF.

The chain employs TRBV5-8 and TRBJ2-5, with 7 bases lining up with TRBD1. Trimming removed 0 bases from V and 3 bases from J; junction bases left unmatched: 5. Germline CDR1 reads SGHTS; CDR2 reads YDEGEE. The CDR3 has 15 residues. CDR3 amino acids: CASSLGQGDKETQYF. The CDR3 DNA is TGTGCCAGCAGCTTGGGCCAGGGGGACAAAGAGACCCAGTACTTC.